This section outlines one TCR beta chain sequence together with its context. These data belong to a study of blood T cell repertoires in COVID-19. Background on the study: PBMCs, B-cell-depleted T cells, or T cells provided the cDNA or gDNA that made up the material.

Germline assignment: CDR1 ENHRY and CDR2 SYGVKD. The CDR3 contains 15 residues. V was clipped by 6 bases and J by 2 bases, with 14 bases between them. All recovered Cohort 3 donors got two negative PCRs, got clearance, or saw symptom resolution. In the study's own analysis: The authors estimated nucleated cell counts from reference gene primer amplification. This table comes from immunoSEQ multiplex PCR, and its TCRdb copy is limited to in-frame clones, with some not included. V, J and clone size derive from that table, while D and trimming were established from the DNA sequence. Of hundreds of thousands of clones listed, 65% to 90% are singletons.

This receptor was obtained from a man aged 25-45 years who had recovered from COVID-19. Sequencing input: PBMCs or T cells enriched from blood (not recorded which). V usage is TRBV10-3 and J usage is TRBJ2-1; D is unresolved. The CDR3 reads CAISAGISAYNEQFF. The CDR3 nucleotides are TGTGCCATCAGCGCCGGTATCTCCGCCTACAATGAGCAGTTCTTC.